This entry lists 13 T cell receptor beta chains sequenced from one sample in a study of CD8 T cells in Susac syndrome. Reverse transcription of roughly 0.45 to 1 ug RNA used random hexamers. Each CDR3 protein is one row after TCRdb ran MiXCR on the immunoSEQ multiplex PCR reads. The repertoire holds around 300,000 distinct CDR3 sequences, with about 91% as singletons. The specimen was CD8+ T cells from PBMCs. These receptors were taken from a human donor with multiple sclerosis.

The chain carries TRBV4-3 and TRBJ2-3; TRBD2 agrees at 8 bases. The germline V gene encodes CDR1 LGHNA and CDR2 YSLEER. The CDR3 totals 15 residues. V lost 1 base and J lost 5; bases outside the gene matches: 5. The CDR3, as DNA: TGCGCCAGCAGCCAAGCGACGGGAGGGGTAGATACGCAGTATTTT. The encoded protein is CASSQATGGVDTQYF.

The chain recombines TRBV21-1 with TRBJ2-3; the table's D call, TRBD1, has no DNA check behind it. TRBV21-1 has pseudogene status. CDR3 length: 13 amino acids. Here the CDR3 reads CASTSGAQDTQYF. The CDR3 DNA reads TGTGCCAGCACCTCGGGGGCCCAAGATACGCAGTATTTT.

The chain uses TRBV7-9 and TRBJ2-7; 7 bases line up with TRBD1. J lost 0 bases, V lost 5 bases, and 4 bases had no gene match. The V gene's germline CDR1 is SEHNR and CDR2 FQNEAQ (reference sequence). The CDR3 is 14 residues long. In DNA, the CDR3 is TGTGCCAGCAGCCGGGACAGCAGCTCCTACGAGCAGTACTTC. Protein: CASSRDSSSYEQYF.

This chain links TRBV4-1 with TRBJ1-5; D gene uncertain. The V end was cut by 0 bases, the J end by 6 bases, with 9 bases between. Germline V lookup: CDR1 MGHRA, CDR2 YSYEKL. The CDR3 runs 14 residues. This CDR3 is CASSQESASQPQHF. The CDR3 nucleotides are TGCGCCAGCAGCCAAGAGTCAGCGTCTCAGCCCCAGCATTTT.

This clonotype is a singleton in its sample. The V call is TRBV27, the J call TRBJ2-1, with 7 bases that match TRBD1. The CDR3 is 14 amino acids. Per the germline V gene, CDR1 is MNHEY and CDR2 is SMNVEV (reference sequence). V trimming: 0 bases; J trimming: 9 bases; junction bases outside the gene matches: 5. This CDR3 reads CASSLSVGGPEQFF. DNA for the CDR3: TGTGCCAGCAGTTTATCAGTAGGGGGCCCTGAGCAGTTCTTC.

The rearrangement uses TRBV20-1 and TRBJ1-2, with 8 bases identical to TRBD1. The junction had 10 bases not matched to a gene; V was cut back by 3 bases and J by 7 bases. The germline V gene encodes CDR1 DFQATT and CDR2 SNEGSKA (reference sequence). CDR3 size: 14 residues. The CDR3 region is CSASSGQGALGYTF. The CDR3 DNA follows: TGCAGTGCTAGTTCCGGGCAGGGGGCGCTTGGCTACACCTTC.

A single count supports this clonotype. The J gene is TRBJ2-5, the V gene TRBV28, with D possibly matching TRBD2 (7 bases). CDR1 MDHEN and CDR2 SYDVKM come from the germline V gene. Trimming shortened V by 7 bases and J by 4 bases, and 25 bases separated the two germline ends. This CDR3 is built from 17 residues. CDR3 bases: TGTGCCAGCACCGACTTTGCGGGGGCACCCCTGGGAGAGACCCAGTACTTC. Translation: CASTDFAGAPLGETQYF. The complete variable domain, with remaining parts taken from reference TRBV28 and TRBJ2-5, reads DVKVTQSSRYLVKRTGEKVFLECVQDMDHENMFWYRQDPGLGLRLIYFSYDVKMKEKGDIPEGYSVSREKKERFSLILESASTNQTSMYLCASTDFAGAPLGETQYFGPGTRLLVL.

This clonotype occurred once. The gene calls are TRBV2 and TRBJ2-3, with D hard to call. The CDR3 covers 12 residues. The germline V gene encodes CDR1 SNHLY and CDR2 FYNNEI. V was pared by 7 bases and J by 3 bases, with 8 bases between. The CDR3 DNA is TGTGCCAGCACACAGTCGACAGATACGCAGTATTTT. Translation: CASTQSTDTQYF.

This chain connects TRBV27 to TRBJ2-4; 8 nucleotides line up with TRBD1. Germline-derived CDR1 and CDR2 are MNHEY and SMNVEV (reference sequence). CDR3 size: 16 residues. The junction had 7 bases not matched to a gene; V was cut back by 5 bases and J by 1 base. CDR3 amino acids: CASSIDRGRAKNIQYF. The CDR3 DNA reads as TGTGCCAGCAGTATAGACAGGGGCCGGGCCAAAAACATTCAGTACTTC.

The chain carries TRBV7-9 and TRBJ2-7; unclear D gene. In germline, CDR1 is SEHNR, CDR2 FQNEAQ (reference sequence). CDR3 length: 13 residues. V lost 3 bases and J 2 bases, leaving 8 bases between the germline ends. The CDR3 loop is CASSFKSAYEQYF. Here the CDR3 DNA reads TGTGCCAGCAGCTTTAAGTCAGCCTACGAGCAGTACTTC.

The rearrangement links TRBV27 to TRBJ2-7; D is perhaps TRBD1 (5 bases). The germline gives CDR1 MNHEY, CDR2 SMNVEV (reference sequence). CDR3 size: 12 residues. Deletions cut 7 bases from V and 0 bases from J, with 7 bases between. The CDR3 here is CASMDISYEQYF. The CDR3 nucleotides are TGTGCCAGCATGGACATCTCCTACGAGCAGTACTTC.

This clonotype was found a few times. The rearrangement links TRBV6-2 or TRBV6-3 to TRBJ2-6; D tentatively fits TRBD1 or TRBD2 (6 bases each). The length of the CDR3 is 15 residues. Germline loops: CDR1 MNHEY, CDR2 SVGEGT. Trimming stripped 10 bases from V and 0 bases from J, with 13 bases between. The CDR3 DNA sequence: TGTGCCATCTCGGAGGGGGGCTCTGGGGCCAACGTCCTGACTTTC. It encodes CAISEGGSGANVLTF.

The chain joins TRBV12-5 to TRBJ1-1; 8 nucleotides align to TRBD1. The CDR3 is 14 residues long. CDR1 is LGHNT, CDR2 FRNRAP, per germline. V was pared by 7 bases and J by 1 base, with 5 bases of the junction left unmatched. CDR3 sequence (DNA): TGTGCTAGTGTTCCGACAGGGGCGAACACTGAAGCTTTCTTT. This codes for CASVPTGANTEAFF.